The clone carrying this T cell receptor beta chain was found a few times. Its target is unknown. The source of the sample is a study of T cells in Graves' hyperthyroidism and ophthalmopathy. Study results and limitations: Among thyroid clonotypes expanded above 0.001, most also appeared in blood. It was a median roughly 6.5 months before onset that the model predicted ophthalmopathy.

Amplified TCR beta CDR3 regions came from RNA transcripts. In the first-round RT-PCR of the TCR CDR3, the HTBI primer set was used. MiXCR, run by TCRdb on the multiplex PCR reads, gives a single entry per CDR3 protein. The sample yields approximately 400,000 distinct CDR3 sequences, 19% seen once. Hyperthyroidism had been newly diagnosed in patients aged 18 to 65, and its duration was under 2 months. Fresh peripheral blood, approximately 10 ml, was the source of the PBMCs. Germline lookup yields CDR1 SGHAT and CDR2 FQNNGV. V gave up 5 bases and J gave up 6 bases, with 17 bases separating them. This CDR3 is built from 15 residues.

V and J are TRBV11-2 and TRBJ2-1; possibly TRBD1 for D (6 bases). Sequencing was done on a sample of blood. The clonotype comes from a woman aged 18-29 years with Graves' hyperthyroidism. The CDR3, as DNA: TGTGCCAGCAGCCCTAGGCAGGGGAGCGGCAATGAGCAGTTCTTC. Translating it yields CASSPRQGSGNEQFF.